Listed below are T cell receptor beta chains from one sample, sequenced in a study of cytomegalovirus exposure and HLA in healthy donors. Here immunoSEQ multiplex PCR was the method, and the copy in TCRdb shows in-frame clones only, minus some. The sample consists of approximately 170,000 clones, roughly two thirds of them appearing once. Sequences were obtained from PBMCs. The receptors stem from a woman between 18 and 29 years old in good health and CMV-seropositive. The CDR3 runs from the conserved cysteine through the conserved F or W. The D gene is left open where the match is weak. The size of a clone is reported for some rows only, either as once, few or many, or as a class for expanded clones.

>few|TRBJ2-7|NA|TRBV9
CASSVTDSYEQYF
TGTGCCAGCAGCGTAACTGATTCCTACGAGCAGTACTTC
>NA|TRBJ2-7|NA|TRBV27
CASSLSTRSRYEQYF
TGTGCCAGCAGTTTATCAACCAGGTCACGATACGAGCAGTACTTC
>NA|TRBJ1-5|NA|TRBV4-2
CASSQDVGQPQHF
TGTGCCAGCAGCCAAGACGTCGGTCAGCCCCAGCATTTT
>few|TRBJ1-6|NA|TRBV5-6
CASSQPGSYYNSPLHF
TGTGCCAGCAGCCAGCCCGGGAGTTACTATAATTCACCCCTCCACTTT
>NA|TRBJ1-2|NA|TRBV27
CASSSPSSQTPYTF
TGTGCCAGCAGTTCCCCCAGTAGCCAAACACCCTACACCTTC
>NA|TRBJ2-2|TRBD1|TRBV10-3
CAISEKGAETGELFF
TGTGCCATCAGTGAAAAGGGGGCGGAAACCGGGGAGCTGTTTTTT
>once|TRBJ2-7|TRBD2|TRBV10-3
CAISELRTSGGSEQYF
TGTGCCATCAGTGAGCTTCGGACTAGCGGGGGGAGCGAGCAGTACTTC
>NA|TRBJ1-1|TRBD1|TRBV28
CASSSLGQMNTEAFF
TGTGCCAGCAGTTCGCTGGGACAGATGAACACTGAAGCTTTCTTT
>NA|TRBJ2-2|NA|TRBV21-1
CASSKAGGLAGPPNTGELFF
TGTGCCAGCAGCAAAGCGGGGGGACTAGCGGGGCCTCCGAACACCGGGGAGCTGTTTTTT
>few|TRBJ2-1|NA|TRBV6-4
CASSVAGADVNEQFF
TGTGCCAGCAGTGTGGCGGGGGCCGATGTCAACGAGCAGTTCTTC
>NA|TRBJ2-5|TRBD2|TRBV6-5
CAISPGTSTQTQYF
TGTGCCATCTCCCCAGGGACTAGCACGCAGACCCAGTACTTC
>NA|TRBJ1-1|NA|TRBV18
CASSPRGGSAFF
TGTGCCAGCTCACCCCGGGGGGGTTCAGCTTTCTTT
>NA|TRBJ2-3|NA|TRBV13
CASSGRQASTDTQYF
TGTGCCAGCAGCGGAAGACAGGCAAGCACAGATACGCAGTATTTT
>NA|TRBJ1-1|TRBD1|TRBV11-2
CASSWDSRATEAFF
TGTGCCAGCAGCTGGGACAGTCGGGCCACTGAAGCTTTCTTT
>once|TRBJ2-7|TRBD2|TRBV7-9
CASSWGGLRSYEQYF
TGTGCCAGCAGCTGGGGGGGTCTCCGCTCCTACGAGCAGTACTTC
>NA|TRBJ2-5|TRBD2|TRBV25-1
CASSPRGLAGGPQYF
TGTGCCAGCAGTCCACGGGGACTAGCGGGGGGCCCACAGTACTTC
>few|TRBJ1-1|NA|TRBV27
CASSTPYTEAFF
TGTGCCAGCAGTACACCATACACTGAAGCTTTCTTT
>NA|TRBJ2-3|NA|TRBV4-2
CASSQDGTDTQYF
TGTGCCAGCAGCCAAGACGGCACAGATACGCAGTATTTT
>NA|TRBJ2-1|NA|TRBV5-1
CASSLAGSNEQFF
TGCGCCAGCAGCTTGGCAGGGTCTAATGAGCAGTTCTTC
>few|TRBJ2-4|NA|TRBV25-1
CASSDSGLVAKNIQYF
TGTGCCAGCAGTGATTCCGGGTTGGTAGCCAAAAACATTCAGTACTTC
>NA|TRBJ2-2|NA|TRBV6-1
CASSGYVTGELFF
TGTGCCAGCAGTGGTTATGTCACCGGGGAGCTGTTTTTT
>few|TRBJ2-2|TRBD1|TRBV9
CASSDRGTGQGDTGELFF
TGTGCCAGCAGCGATAGGGGTACGGGACAGGGCGACACCGGGGAGCTGTTTTTT
>NA|TRBJ2-1|TRBD2|TRBV23-1
CASSQSKAGVYNEQFF
TGCGCCAGCAGTCAATCGAAAGCGGGGGTCTACAATGAGCAGTTCTTC
>NA|TRBJ1-2|TRBD1|TRBV4-2
CASSRGTGNYGYTF
TGTGCCAGCAGCCGAGGGACAGGAAACTATGGCTACACCTTC
>NA|TRBJ2-3|TRBD2|TRBV12-5
CASGPGLAGSTDTQYF
TGTGCTAGTGGCCCTGGACTAGCGGGGAGCACAGATACGCAGTATTTT
>few|TRBJ1-4|NA|TRBV25-1
CASSGPGFNEKLFF
TGTGCCAGCAGTGGCCCGGGTTTTAATGAAAAACTGTTTTTT
>few|TRBJ1-6|NA|TRBV7-9
CASSLTPDNRLAPPLHF
TGTGCCAGCAGCTTAACCCCTGATAACCGACTGGCTCCACCCCTCCACTTT
>NA|TRBJ2-3|TRBD2|TRBV2
CASIKWSGGALTDTQYF
TGTGCCAGCATAAAGTGGAGCGGGGGGGCCCTCACAGATACGCAGTATTTT
>NA|TRBJ1-1|NA|TRBV6-5
CASSPGTHGEAFF
TGTGCCAGCAGTCCCGGGACACATGGTGAAGCTTTCTTT
>NA|TRBJ1-2|TRBD1|TRBV30
CAWRGALLGQGSYGYTF
TGTGCCTGGAGGGGCGCCCTTCTGGGACAGGGATCCTACGGCTACACCTTC
>NA|TRBJ1-1|NA|TRBV28
CASASGVWNTEAFF
TGTGCCAGCGCCAGCGGGGTTTGGAACACTGAAGCTTTCTTT